One sample yielded the 18 T cell receptor beta chains listed below, sequenced in a study of blood T cell repertoires in COVID-19. Generated by immunoSEQ multiplex PCR, the TCRdb table keeps only in-frame clones and is missing some. This table has 150,000 to 200,000 clones, 65% to 85% appearing once. Sequences were obtained from peripheral blood. These receptors were collected from a man aged 55 to 70 with active or convalescent COVID-19.

The gene calls are TRBV6-5 and TRBJ2-1; D gene uncertain. The CDR3 length is 15 residues. The V end lost 7 bases, the J end lost 6 bases, and 19 bases lay between the germline ends. Germline CDR1 is MNHEY and CDR2 is SVGAGI. In DNA form, the CDR3 reads TGTGCCAGCACTCTGGCGGCTAGTCCCCTCAATGAGCAGTTCTTC. The encoded protein is CASTLAASPLNEQFF.

This clone showed up just once. The chain couples TRBV11-2 to TRBJ2-5; 8 bases map to TRBD2. Germline CDR1 SGHAT, CDR2 FQNNGV. With 0 bases clipped from V and 5 bases from J, the junction kept 11 bases outside the gene matches. The CDR3 is 17 residues long. CDR3 sequence (DNA): TGTGCCAGCAGCTTAGATCCCGGGGGGGCTAGTGGGGAGACCCAGTACTTC. Encoded protein: CASSLDPGGASGETQYF.

This clone has more than one count but fewer than ten. This sequence joins TRBV13 and TRBJ2-1; TRBD2 aligns across 11 bases. The CDR3 loop spans 15 amino acids. J was trimmed by 0 bases and V by 5 bases; bases with no gene match: 0. CDR1 and CDR2 from the germline V gene are PRHDT and FYEKMQ (reference sequence). The CDR3 coding sequence is TGTGCCAGCAGCACTAGCGGGAGCTCCTACAATGAGCAGTTCTTC. As protein: CASSTSGSSYNEQFF.

This clone was seen a single time. The chain has TRBV6-6 and TRBJ2-3; D is perhaps TRBD1 (5 bases). Germline assignment: CDR1 MNHNY and CDR2 SVGAGI (reference sequence). This CDR3 is built from 16 residues. Trimming removed 10 bases from V and 0 bases from J, with 20 bases in between. CDR3: CATQGAASKSTDTQYF. DNA for the CDR3: TGTGCCACCCAGGGCGCAGCGTCGAAAAGCACAGATACGCAGTATTTT.

Only one count was recorded for this clone. The V and J genes are TRBV28 and TRBJ1-2; D is possibly TRBD1 (5 bases). The CDR3 totals 13 residues. CDR1 and CDR2 (germline): MDHEN, SYDVKM. Trimming took off 7 bases at V and 4 bases at J, with 13 bases between the two ends. CDR3 coding DNA: TGTGCCAGCAATCCGGGGGGAGGCTATGGCTACACCTTC. Translation gives CASNPGGGYGYTF.

The CDR3 nucleotides read TGTGCCAGCAGGCAGGGGGCTGGAAACACCATATATTTT. It specifies CASRQGAGNTIYF. The chain is built from TRBV12-3 or TRBV12-4 and TRBJ1-3; 7 bases agree with TRBD1. CDR3 length equals 13 residues. V lost 6 bases to trimming and J lost 2 bases; unmatched junction nucleotides: 1.

The chain is built from TRBV7-9 and TRBJ2-1; TRBD2 matches at 13 bases. Germline V gene data show CDR1 as SEHNR and CDR2 as FQNEAQ (reference sequence). The CDR3 has 16 residues. Trimming cost V 4 bases and J 6 bases; bases outside gene matches: 6. The DNA of the CDR3 is TGTGCCAGCAGCTCATCCGGGACTAGCGGGGTCAATGAGCAGTTCTTC. It is translated as CASSSSGTSGVNEQFF.

This chain uses TRBV19 with TRBJ2-5; perhaps TRBD2 as D (5 bases). With 3 bases removed from V and 5 bases from J, the gap between germline ends came to 13 bases. This CDR3 has 14 residues. Germline-derived CDR1 and CDR2 are LNHDA and SQIVND (reference sequence). CDR3 coding DNA: TGTGCCAGTAGTATGCGGGTTTTAGGGGAGACCCAGTACTTC. Its translation: CASSMRVLGETQYF.

V usage is TRBV19 and J usage is TRBJ2-1; TRBD2 aligns across 8 bases. Looked up from germline, CDR1 is LNHDA and CDR2 is SQIVND (reference sequence). Unmatched junction bases numbered 7, after V lost 3 bases and J lost 6 bases. The CDR3 contains 15 residues. As DNA, the CDR3 is TGTGCCAGTAGTATCGGCCAGCGGGAGCTCAATGAGCAGTTCTTC. Protein product: CASSIGQRELNEQFF.

The V gene is TRBV7-6, the J gene TRBJ2-5, with D perhaps matching TRBD1 (6 bases). CDR3 size: 13 residues. Germline V gives CDR1 SGHVS, CDR2 FNYEAQ. Trimming stripped 2 bases from V and 3 bases from J, with 7 bases between. The CDR3 nucleotides are TGTGCCAGCAGCTTACCAGGGGAAGAGACCCAGTACTTC. Its translation is CASSLPGEETQYF.

V usage is TRBV18 and J usage is TRBJ1-5, with 10 bases lining up with TRBD1. This CDR3 is built from 14 residues. J gave up 4 bases and V 6 bases, and 3 bases lay outside the gene matches. Germline V gives CDR1 KGHSH, CDR2 LQKENI. The CDR3 bases are TGTGCCAGCTCGTCGGGACAGGGGAATCAGCCCCAGCATTTT. Protein: CASSSGQGNQPQHF.

The rearrangement uses TRBV4-1 and TRBJ1-4; D possibly corresponds to TRBD1 (5 bases). CDR3 length: 17 residues. Germline V CDR1 and CDR2: MGHRA, YSYEKL. V was cut by 2 bases and J by 5 bases, with 18 bases left in between. The chain's CDR3 is CASSQFTSPDRNEKLFF. The CDR3 bases are TGCGCCAGCAGCCAATTTACCAGCCCAGACAGAAATGAAAAACTGTTTTTT.

The genes are TRBV7-2 and TRBJ2-7, with 9 bases matching TRBD1. In germline, CDR1 is SGHTA, CDR2 FQGNSA. Trimming took 6 bases from V and 4 from J; bases not matched to a gene: 10. This CDR3 region has 15 residues. As DNA, the CDR3 is TGTGCCAGCAGTACGGACAGGGGTAAAGCGTACGAGCAGTACTTC. It specifies CASSTDRGKAYEQYF.

The gene calls are TRBV2 and TRBJ2-5; TRBD1 matches 9 bases. CDR3 length equals 15 residues. J gave up 2 bases and V 6 bases, and 7 bases lay outside the gene matches. Looked up from germline, CDR1 is SNHLY and CDR2 is FYNNEI. As DNA, the CDR3 is TGTGCCAGCAGGGGCCGGGACAGGGCTCAAGAGACCCAGTACTTC. This gives the protein CASRGRDRAQETQYF.

Comment on this clone: Additional DNA sequences in this sample encode the identical CDR3. The rearrangement links TRBV5-1 to TRBJ1-1; D not resolved. This CDR3 is 14 amino acids long. V was pared by 0 bases and J by 2 bases, with 8 bases between. The germline CDR1 and CDR2 sequences are SGHRS and YFSETQ. The CDR3 here is CASSLGTVNTEAFF. The CDR3 region has the DNA TGCGCCAGCAGCTTGGGGACTGTTAACACTGAAGCTTTCTTT. Full variable domain (rest looked up from reference TRBV5-1 and TRBJ1-1): KAGVTQTPRYLIKTRGQQVTLSCSPISGHRSVSWYQQTPGQGLQFLFEYFSETQRNKGNFPGRFSGRQFSNSRSEMNVSTLELGDSALYLCASSLGTVNTEAFFGQGTRLTVV.

V is TRBV11-2 and J is TRBJ1-1, with 7 bases lining up with TRBD1. The CDR3 is made up of 14 amino acids. The germline gives CDR1 SGHAT, CDR2 FQNNGV. J gave up 3 bases and V 1 base, and 2 bases lay outside the gene matches. CDR3: CASSLGQGHTEAFF. The DNA of the CDR3 is TGTGCCAGCAGCTTAGGACAGGGACACACTGAAGCTTTCTTT.

The J gene is TRBJ1-5, the V gene TRBV6-5; 9 bases map to TRBD1. The length of the CDR3 is 15 residues. V was clipped by 8 bases and J by 7 bases; unmatched bases: 12. The germline V gene encodes CDR1 MNHEY and CDR2 SVGAGI. The CDR3 spells CASEMIQGAGQPQHF. Written as DNA, the CDR3 is TGTGCCAGCGAAATGATACAGGGGGCAGGACAGCCCCAGCATTTT.

The chain links TRBV5-1 to TRBJ2-1; TRBD2 agrees at 8 bases. V gave up 1 base and J gave up 7 bases; unmatched junction bases: 7. The CDR3 spans 15 residues. The germline CDR1 and CDR2 sequences are SGHRS and YFSETQ. The CDR3 here is CASSLSPREGNEQFF. The CDR3 DNA reads TGCGCCAGCAGCTTGTCCCCCCGGGAGGGTAATGAGCAGTTCTTC.